Here is one T cell receptor (beta chain) with its context. Its specificity is not known. The entry originates in a study of Graves' ophthalmopathy and Graves' hyperthyroidism. Study results and limitations: Clonotypes were expanded in thyroid at above 0.001 frequency, and most also appeared in blood. Distinction of ophthalmopathy from stable hyperthyroidism by a 13-signature model reached over 85% sensitivity and 81.08% specificity.

RNA transcripts were the template, and TCR beta CDR3 regions were amplified from them. Following a first-round RT-PCR that used HTBI primers, a second-round multiplex PCR was carried out. Each CDR3 protein is one row after TCRdb ran MiXCR on the multiplex PCR reads. The sample lists about 230,000 distinct CDR3 sequences, roughly 50% occurring once. The CDR3 extends over 11 amino acids. V was pared by 3 bases and J by 8 bases, with 7 bases between. Germline V lookup: CDR1 SEHNR, CDR2 FQNEAQ (reference sequence). Exclusion criteria comprised other autoimmune diseases, uncontrolled infections, pregnancy or lactation in patients.

This receptor was obtained from an adult man with Graves' ophthalmopathy. The chain joins TRBV7-9 to TRBJ1-1; no definite D call. The sequenced sample consisted of peripheral blood. The DNA of the CDR3 is TGTGCCAGCAGCTTTACCTCGGAAGCTTTCTTT. Amino acids: CASSFTSEAFF.